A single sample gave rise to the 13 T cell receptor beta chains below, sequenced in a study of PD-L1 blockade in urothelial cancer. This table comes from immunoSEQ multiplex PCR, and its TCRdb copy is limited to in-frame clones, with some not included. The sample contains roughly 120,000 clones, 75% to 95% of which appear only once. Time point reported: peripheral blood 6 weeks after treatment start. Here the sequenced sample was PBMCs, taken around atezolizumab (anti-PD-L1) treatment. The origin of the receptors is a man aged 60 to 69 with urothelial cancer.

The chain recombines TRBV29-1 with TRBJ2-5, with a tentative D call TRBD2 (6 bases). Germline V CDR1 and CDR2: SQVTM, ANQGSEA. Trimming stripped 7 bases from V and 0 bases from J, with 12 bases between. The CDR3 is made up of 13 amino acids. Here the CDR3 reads CSADRGYQETQYF. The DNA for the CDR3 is TGCAGCGCCGACCGGGGGTACCAAGAGACCCAGTACTTC.

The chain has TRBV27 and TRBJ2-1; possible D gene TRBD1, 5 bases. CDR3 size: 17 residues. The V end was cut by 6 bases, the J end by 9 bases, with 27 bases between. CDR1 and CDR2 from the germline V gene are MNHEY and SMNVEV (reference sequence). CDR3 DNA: TGTGCCAGCAGACCCACTCTTGACAGACCCCTTTGGGGTGAGCAGTTCTTC. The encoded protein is CASRPTLDRPLWGEQFF.

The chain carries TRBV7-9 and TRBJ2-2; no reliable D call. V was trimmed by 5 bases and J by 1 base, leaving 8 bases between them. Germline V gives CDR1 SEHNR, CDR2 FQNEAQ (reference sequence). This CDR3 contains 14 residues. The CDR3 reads CASSRTENTGELFF. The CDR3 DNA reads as TGTGCCAGCAGCCGTACAGAGAACACCGGGGAGCTGTTTTTT.

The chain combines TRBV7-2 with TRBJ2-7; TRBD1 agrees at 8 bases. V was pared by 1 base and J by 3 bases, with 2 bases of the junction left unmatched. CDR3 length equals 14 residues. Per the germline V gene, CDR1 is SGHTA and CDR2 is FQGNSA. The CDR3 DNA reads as TGTGCCAGCAGCTTAGACAGGGGGTACTACGAGCAGTACTTC. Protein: CASSLDRGYYEQYF. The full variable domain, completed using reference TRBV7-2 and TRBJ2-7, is GAGVSQSPSNKVTEKGKDVELRCDPISGHTALYWYRQSLGQGLEFLIYFQGNSAPDKSGLPSDRFSAERTGGSVSTLTIQRTQQEDSAVYLCASSLDRGYYEQYFGPGTRLTVT.

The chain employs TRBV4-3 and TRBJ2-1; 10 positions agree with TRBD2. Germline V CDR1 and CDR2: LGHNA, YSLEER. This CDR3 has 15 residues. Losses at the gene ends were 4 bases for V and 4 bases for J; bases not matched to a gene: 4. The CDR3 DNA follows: TGCGCCAGCAGCCTCAGCGGGGGGGCTTACAATGAGCAGTTCTTC. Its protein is CASSLSGGAYNEQFF.

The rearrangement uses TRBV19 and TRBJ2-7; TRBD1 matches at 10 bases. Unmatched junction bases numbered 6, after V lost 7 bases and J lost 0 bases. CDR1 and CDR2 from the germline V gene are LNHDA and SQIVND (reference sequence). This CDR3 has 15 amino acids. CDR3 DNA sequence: TGTGCCAGTACCCATGGACAGGGGGACTCCTACGAGCAGTACTTC. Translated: CASTHGQGDSYEQYF.

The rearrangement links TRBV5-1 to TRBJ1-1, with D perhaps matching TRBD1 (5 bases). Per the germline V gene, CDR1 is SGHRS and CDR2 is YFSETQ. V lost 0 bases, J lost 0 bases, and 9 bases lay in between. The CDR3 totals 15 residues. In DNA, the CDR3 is TGCGCCAGCAGCTTGGGTGGGGGGATGAACACTGAAGCTTTCTTT. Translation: CASSLGGGMNTEAFF.

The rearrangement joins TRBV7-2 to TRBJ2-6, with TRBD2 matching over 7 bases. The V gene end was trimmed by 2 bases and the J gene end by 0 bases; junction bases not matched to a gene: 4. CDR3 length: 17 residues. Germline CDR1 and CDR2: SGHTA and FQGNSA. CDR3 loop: CASSLTSGGSGANVLTF. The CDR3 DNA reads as TGTGCCAGCAGCTTAACCTCGGGGGGCTCTGGGGCCAACGTCCTGACTTTC.

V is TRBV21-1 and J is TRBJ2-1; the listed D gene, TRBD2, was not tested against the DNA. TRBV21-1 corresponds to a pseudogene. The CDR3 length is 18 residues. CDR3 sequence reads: CASSKDAEGGKNYNEQFF. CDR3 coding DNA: TGTGCCAGCAGCAAAGACGCGGAAGGCGGGAAGAACTACAATGAGCAGTTCTTC.

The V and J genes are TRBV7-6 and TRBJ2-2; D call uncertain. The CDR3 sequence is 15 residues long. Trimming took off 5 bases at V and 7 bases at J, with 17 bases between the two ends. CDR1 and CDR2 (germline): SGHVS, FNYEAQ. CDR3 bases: TGTGCCAGCAGCCTTATGCTAGTAATCGGCGGGGAGCTGTTTTTT. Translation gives CASSLMLVIGGELFF.

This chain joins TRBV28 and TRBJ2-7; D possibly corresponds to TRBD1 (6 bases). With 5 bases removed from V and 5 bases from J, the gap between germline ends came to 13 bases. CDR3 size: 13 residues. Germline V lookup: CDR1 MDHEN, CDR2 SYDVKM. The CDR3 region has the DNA TGTGCCAGCAGTACACAGGGAGCGGACGAGCAGTACTTC. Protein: CASSTQGADEQYF.

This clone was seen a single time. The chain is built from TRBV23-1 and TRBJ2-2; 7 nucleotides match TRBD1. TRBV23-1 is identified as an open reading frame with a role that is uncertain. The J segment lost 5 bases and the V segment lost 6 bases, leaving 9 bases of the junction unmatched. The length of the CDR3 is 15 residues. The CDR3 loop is CASSPQPTGTGELFF. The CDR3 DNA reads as TGCGCCAGCAGCCCGCAGCCGACAGGGACCGGGGAGCTGTTTTTT.

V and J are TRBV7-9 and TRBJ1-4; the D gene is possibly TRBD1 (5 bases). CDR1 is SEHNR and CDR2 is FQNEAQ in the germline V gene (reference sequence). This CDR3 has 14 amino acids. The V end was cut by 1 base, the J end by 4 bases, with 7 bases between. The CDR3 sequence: CASSLGQYNEKLFF. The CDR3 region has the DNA TGTGCCAGCAGCTTAGGACAGTATAATGAAAAACTGTTTTTT.